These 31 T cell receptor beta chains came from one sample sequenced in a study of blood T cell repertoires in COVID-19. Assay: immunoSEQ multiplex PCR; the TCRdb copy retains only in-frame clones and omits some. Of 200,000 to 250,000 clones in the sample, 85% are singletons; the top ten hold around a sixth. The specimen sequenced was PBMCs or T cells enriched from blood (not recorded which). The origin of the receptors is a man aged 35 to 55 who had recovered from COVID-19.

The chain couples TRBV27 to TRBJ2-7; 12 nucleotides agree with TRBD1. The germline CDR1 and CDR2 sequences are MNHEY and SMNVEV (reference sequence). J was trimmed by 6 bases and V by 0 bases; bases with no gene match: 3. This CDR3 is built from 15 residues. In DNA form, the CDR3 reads TGTGCCAGCAGTTTATCCGGGACAGGGGGCTTCGAGCAGTACTTC. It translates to CASSLSGTGGFEQYF.

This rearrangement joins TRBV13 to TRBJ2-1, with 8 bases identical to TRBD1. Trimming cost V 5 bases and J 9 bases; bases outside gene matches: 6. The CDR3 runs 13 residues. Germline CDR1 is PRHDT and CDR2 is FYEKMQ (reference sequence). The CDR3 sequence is CASSKTDRGEQFF. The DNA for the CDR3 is TGTGCCAGCAGCAAAACCGACAGGGGTGAGCAGTTCTTC.

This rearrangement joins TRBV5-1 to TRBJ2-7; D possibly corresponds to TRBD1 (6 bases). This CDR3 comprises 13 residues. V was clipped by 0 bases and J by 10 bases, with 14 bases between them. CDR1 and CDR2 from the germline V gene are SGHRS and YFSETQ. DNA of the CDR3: TGCGCCAGCAGCTTGGTCCAACAGGGCGAACAGTACTTC. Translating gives CASSLVQQGEQYF.

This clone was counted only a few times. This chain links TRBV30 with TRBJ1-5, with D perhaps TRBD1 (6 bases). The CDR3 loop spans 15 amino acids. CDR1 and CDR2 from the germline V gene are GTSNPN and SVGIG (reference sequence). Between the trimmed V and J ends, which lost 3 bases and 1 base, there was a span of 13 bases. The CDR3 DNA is TGTGCCTGGAGCATCGGGACATGGAGCAATCAGCCCCAGCATTTT. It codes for CAWSIGTWSNQPQHF.

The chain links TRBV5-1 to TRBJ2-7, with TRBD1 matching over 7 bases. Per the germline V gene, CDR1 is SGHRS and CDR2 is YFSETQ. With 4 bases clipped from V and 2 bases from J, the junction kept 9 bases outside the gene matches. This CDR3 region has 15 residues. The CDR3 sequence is CASSIRGQPTYEQYF. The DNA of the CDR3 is TGCGCCAGCAGCATAAGGGGACAGCCAACCTACGAGCAGTACTTC.

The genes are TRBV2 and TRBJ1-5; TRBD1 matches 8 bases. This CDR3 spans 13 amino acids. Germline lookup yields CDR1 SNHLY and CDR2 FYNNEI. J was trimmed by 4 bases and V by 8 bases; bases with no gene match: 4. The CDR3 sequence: CASDRDRNQPQHF. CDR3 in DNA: TGTGCCAGCGACCGGGACAGGAATCAGCCCCAGCATTTT.

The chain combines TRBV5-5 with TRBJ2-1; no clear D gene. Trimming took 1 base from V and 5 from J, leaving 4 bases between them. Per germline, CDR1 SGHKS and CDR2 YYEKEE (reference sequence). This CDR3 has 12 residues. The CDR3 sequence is CASSLTNNEQFF. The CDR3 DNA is TGTGCCAGCAGCTTGACTAACAATGAGCAGTTCTTC.

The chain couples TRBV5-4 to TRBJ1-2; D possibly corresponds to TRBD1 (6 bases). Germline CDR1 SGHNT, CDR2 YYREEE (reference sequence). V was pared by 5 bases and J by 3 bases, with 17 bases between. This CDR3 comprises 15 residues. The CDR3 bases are TGTGCCAGCAGTTTCGGGGGGGGCCGGGACTATGGCTACACCTTC. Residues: CASSFGGGRDYGYTF.

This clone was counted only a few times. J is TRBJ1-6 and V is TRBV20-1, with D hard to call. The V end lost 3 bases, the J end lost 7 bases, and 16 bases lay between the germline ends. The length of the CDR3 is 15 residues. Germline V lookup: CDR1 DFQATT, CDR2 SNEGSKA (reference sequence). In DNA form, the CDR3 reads TGCAGTGCTAGTCCGGAGGGAATGTGGAATTCACCCCTCCACTTT. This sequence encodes CSASPEGMWNSPLHF.

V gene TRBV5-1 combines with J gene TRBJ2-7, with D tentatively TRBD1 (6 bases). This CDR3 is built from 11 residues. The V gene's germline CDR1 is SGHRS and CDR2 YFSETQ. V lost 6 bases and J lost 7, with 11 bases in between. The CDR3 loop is CASKQGYEQYF. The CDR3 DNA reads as TGCGCCAGCAAACAGGGTTATGAGCAGTACTTC.

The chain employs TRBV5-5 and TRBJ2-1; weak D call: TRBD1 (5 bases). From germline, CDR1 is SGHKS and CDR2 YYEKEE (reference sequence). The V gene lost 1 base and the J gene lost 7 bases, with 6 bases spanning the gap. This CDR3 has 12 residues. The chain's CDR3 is CASSLSGNEQFF. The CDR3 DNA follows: TGTGCCAGCAGCTTGTCAGGGAATGAGCAGTTCTTC.

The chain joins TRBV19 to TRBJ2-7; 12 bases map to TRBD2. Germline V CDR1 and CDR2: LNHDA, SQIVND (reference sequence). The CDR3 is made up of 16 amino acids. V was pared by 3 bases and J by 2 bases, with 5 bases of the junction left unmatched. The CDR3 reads CASSIGLAGGTYEQYF. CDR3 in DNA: TGTGCCAGTAGTATCGGGCTAGCGGGAGGGACCTACGAGCAGTACTTC.

The CDR3 loop reads CASSLPTGHPWVAFF. The CDR3 DNA follows: TGTGCCAGCAGTTTACCCACGGGACACCCGTGGGTAGCTTTCTTT. The chain combines TRBV28 with TRBJ1-1; D is perhaps TRBD1 (6 bases). V lost 2 bases and J 10 bases, leaving 20 bases between the germline ends. The CDR3 runs to 15 residues. In germline, CDR1 is MDHEN, CDR2 SYDVKM. Combining the CDR3 with reference TRBV28 and TRBJ1-1 gives the whole variable domain DVKVTQSSRYLVKRTGEKVFLECVQDMDHENMFWYRQDPGLGLRLIYFSYDVKMKEKGDIPEGYSVSREKKERFSLILESASTNQTSMYLCASSLPTGHPWVAFFGQGTRLTVV.

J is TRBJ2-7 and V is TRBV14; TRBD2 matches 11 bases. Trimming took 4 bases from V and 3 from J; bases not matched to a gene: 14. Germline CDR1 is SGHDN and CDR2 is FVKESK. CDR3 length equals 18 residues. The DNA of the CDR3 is TGTGCCAGCAGCCTTCACCCCGGGACTAGCGGAGAGTACTACGAGCAGTACTTC. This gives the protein CASSLHPGTSGEYYEQYF.

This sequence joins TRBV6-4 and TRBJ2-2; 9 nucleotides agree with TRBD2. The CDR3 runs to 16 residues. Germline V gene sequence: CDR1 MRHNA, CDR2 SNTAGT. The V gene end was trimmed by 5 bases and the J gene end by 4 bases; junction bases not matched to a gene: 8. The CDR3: CASSPEAGGSTGELFF. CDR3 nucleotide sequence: TGTGCCAGCAGTCCCGAAGCGGGGGGCAGCACCGGGGAGCTGTTTTTT.

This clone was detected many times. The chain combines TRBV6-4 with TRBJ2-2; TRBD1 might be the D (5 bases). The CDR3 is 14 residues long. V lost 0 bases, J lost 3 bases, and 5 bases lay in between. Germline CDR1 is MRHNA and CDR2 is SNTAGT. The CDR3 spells CASSDSQDTGELFF. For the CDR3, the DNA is TGTGCCAGCAGTGACTCACAGGACACCGGGGAGCTGTTTTTT.

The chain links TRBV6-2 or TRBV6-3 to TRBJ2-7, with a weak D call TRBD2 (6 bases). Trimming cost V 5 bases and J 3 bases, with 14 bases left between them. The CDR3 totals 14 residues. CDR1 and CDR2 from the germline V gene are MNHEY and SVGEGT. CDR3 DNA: TGTGCCAGCAGTCAACCCCGGGGGAACTACGAGCAGTACTTC. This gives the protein CASSQPRGNYEQYF.

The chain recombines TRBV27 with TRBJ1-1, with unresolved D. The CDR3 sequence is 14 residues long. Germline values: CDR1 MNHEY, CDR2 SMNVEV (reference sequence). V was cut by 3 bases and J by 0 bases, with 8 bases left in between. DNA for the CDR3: TGTGCCAGCAGTTTCGGTCTTTTGAACACTGAAGCTTTCTTT. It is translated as CASSFGLLNTEAFF.

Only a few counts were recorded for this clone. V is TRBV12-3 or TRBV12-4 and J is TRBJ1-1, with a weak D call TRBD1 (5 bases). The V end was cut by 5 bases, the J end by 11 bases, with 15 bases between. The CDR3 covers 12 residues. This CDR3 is CASSTNRLGAFF. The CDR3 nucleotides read TGTGCCAGCAGTACTAACAGGCTCGGGGCTTTCTTT.

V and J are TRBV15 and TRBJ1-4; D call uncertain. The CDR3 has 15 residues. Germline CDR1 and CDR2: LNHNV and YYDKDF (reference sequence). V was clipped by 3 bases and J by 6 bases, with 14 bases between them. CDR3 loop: CATSSQFREDEKLFF. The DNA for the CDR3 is TGTGCCACCAGCAGTCAGTTTCGGGAGGATGAAAAACTGTTTTTT. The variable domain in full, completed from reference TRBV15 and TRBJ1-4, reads DAMVIQNPRYQVTQFGKPVTLSCSQTLNHNVMYWYQQKSSQAPKLLFHYYDKDFNNEADTPDNFQSRRPNTSFCFLDIRSPGLGDTAMYLCATSSQFREDEKLFFGSGTQLSVL.

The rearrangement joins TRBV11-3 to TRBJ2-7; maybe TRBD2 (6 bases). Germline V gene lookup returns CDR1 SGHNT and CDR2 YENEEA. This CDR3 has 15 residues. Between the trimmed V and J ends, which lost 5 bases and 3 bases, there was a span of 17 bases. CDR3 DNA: TGTGCCAGCAGCCGTGAGGTAGCGGACCTCTACGAGCAGTACTTC. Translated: CASSREVADLYEQYF.

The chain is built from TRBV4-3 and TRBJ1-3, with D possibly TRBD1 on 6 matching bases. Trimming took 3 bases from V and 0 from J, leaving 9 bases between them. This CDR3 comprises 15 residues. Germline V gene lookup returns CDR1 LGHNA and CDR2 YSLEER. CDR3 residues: CASSQADSSGNTIYF. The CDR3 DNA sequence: TGCGCCAGCAGCCAGGCGGACAGCTCTGGAAACACCATATATTTT.

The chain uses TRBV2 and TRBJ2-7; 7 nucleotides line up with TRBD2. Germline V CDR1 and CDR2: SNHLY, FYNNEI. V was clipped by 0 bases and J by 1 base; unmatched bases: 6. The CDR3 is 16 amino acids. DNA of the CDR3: TGTGCCAGCAGTGAAGCGCTTGGCGGGAGATCCTACGAGCAGTACTTC. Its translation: CASSEALGGRSYEQYF. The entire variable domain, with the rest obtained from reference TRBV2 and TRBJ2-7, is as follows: EPEVTQTPSHQVTQMGQEVILRCVPISNHLYFYWYRQILGQKVEFLVSFYNNEISEKSEIFDDQFSVERPDGSNFTLKIRSTKLEDSAMYFCASSEALGGRSYEQYFGPGTRLTVT.

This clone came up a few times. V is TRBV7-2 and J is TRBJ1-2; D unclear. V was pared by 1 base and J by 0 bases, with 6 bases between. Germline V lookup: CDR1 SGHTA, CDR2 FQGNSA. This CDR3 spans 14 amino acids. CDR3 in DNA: TGTGCCAGCAGCTTAGGCGGCCCTAACTATGGCTACACCTTC. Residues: CASSLGGPNYGYTF.

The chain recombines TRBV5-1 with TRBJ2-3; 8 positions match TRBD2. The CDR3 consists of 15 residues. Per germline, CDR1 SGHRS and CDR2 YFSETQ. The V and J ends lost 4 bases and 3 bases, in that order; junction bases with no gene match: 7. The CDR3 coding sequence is TGCGCCAGCAGCGGCGGGGGGCACCCTACAGATACGCAGTATTTT. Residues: CASSGGGHPTDTQYF.

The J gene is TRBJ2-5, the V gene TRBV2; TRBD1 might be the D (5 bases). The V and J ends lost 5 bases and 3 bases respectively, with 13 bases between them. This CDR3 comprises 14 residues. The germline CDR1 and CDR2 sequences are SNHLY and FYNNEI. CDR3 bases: TGTGCCAGCAGTCTGCAGGGTAATAAAGAGACCCAGTACTTC. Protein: CASSLQGNKETQYF.

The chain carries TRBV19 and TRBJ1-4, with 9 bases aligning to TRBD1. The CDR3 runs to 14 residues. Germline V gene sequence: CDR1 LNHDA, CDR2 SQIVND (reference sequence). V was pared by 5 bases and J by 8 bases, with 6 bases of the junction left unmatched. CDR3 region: CASSLGQGREKLFF. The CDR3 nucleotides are TGTGCCAGTAGTTTGGGACAGGGTCGCGAAAAACTGTTTTTT.

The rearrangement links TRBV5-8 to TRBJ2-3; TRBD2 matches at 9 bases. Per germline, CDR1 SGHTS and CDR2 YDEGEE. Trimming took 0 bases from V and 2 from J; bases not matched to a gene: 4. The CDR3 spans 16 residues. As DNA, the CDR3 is TGTGCCAGCAGCTTGGGGGCGGGAGGGACCACAGATACGCAGTATTTT. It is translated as CASSLGAGGTTDTQYF.

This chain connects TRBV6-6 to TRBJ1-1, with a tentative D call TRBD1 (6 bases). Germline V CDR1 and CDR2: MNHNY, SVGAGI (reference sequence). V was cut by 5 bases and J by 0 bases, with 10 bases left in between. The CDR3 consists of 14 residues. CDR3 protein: CASSPNRVNTEAFF. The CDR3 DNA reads TGTGCCAGCAGTCCGAACAGGGTGAACACTGAAGCTTTCTTT.

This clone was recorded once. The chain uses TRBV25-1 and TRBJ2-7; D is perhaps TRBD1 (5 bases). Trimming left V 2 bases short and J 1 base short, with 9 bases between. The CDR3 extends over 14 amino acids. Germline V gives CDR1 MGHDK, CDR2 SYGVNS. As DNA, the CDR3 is TGTGCCAGCAGTGAACGGACATTTTCCTACGAGCAGTACTTC. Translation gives CASSERTFSYEQYF.

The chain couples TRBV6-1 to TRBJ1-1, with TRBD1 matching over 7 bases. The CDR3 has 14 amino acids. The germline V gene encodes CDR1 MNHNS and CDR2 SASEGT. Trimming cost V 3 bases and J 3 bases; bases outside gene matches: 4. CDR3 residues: CASSDQGVDTEAFF. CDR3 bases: TGTGCCAGCAGTGACCAGGGGGTCGACACTGAAGCTTTCTTT.